The clone carrying this TCR beta chain was observed a few times. The PCR was carried out with 60 Vbeta primers and 13 Jbeta primers. Measured with immunoSEQ multiplex PCR; TCRdb has only the in-frame clones, and not every one. The data show 150,000 to 200,000 clones, with roughly 80% seen just once and about 3.4% held by the top ten. The data are from a study of cytomegalovirus exposure and HLA in healthy donors. Germline V CDR1 and CDR2: MNHEY, SVGAGI. V was clipped by 2 bases and J by 0 bases, with 5 bases between them. The CDR3 covers 15 residues. Sequenced: PBMCs. The genes are TRBV6-5 and TRBJ1-6, with a possible D match to TRBD1 (5 bases). The receptor was derived from a female donor in good health and CMV-seronegative. As DNA, the CDR3 is TGTGCCAGCAGTTACGACAGCTCCTATAATTCACCCCTCCACTTT. It yields the protein CASSYDSSYNSPLHF.